Only a few counts were recorded for the clone carrying this TCR beta chain. This CDR3 is built from 15 residues. Germline CDR1 reads KGHSH; CDR2 reads LQKENI. V lost 5 bases to trimming and J lost 5 bases, with 16 bases between them. These data are taken from a study of cytotoxic CD8 clonotypes in ibrutinib-treated CLL. Using immunoSEQ multiplex PCR, the repertoire was profiled, and TCRdb retains in-frame clones only, with some absent. This table has some 81,000 clones, roughly three quarters appearing once. This receptor was identified in a human donor with chronic lymphocytic leukemia. This specimen was PBMCs, taken after 12 months of ibrutinib treatment. V gene TRBV18 combines with J gene TRBJ1-5; tentative D call: TRBD1 (6 bases). CDR3 in amino acids: CASSALGRGDQPQHF. The CDR3 nucleotides are TGTGCCAGCTCAGCCCTCGGGAGGGGGGATCAGCCCCAGCATTTT.